These 8 T cell receptor beta chains share one sample of origin, sequenced in a study of T cells expressing NK-cell markers. From its re-call of the 5' RACE reads, TCRdb lists each CDR3 protein once, without DNA. Across approximately 550,000 distinct CDR3 sequences, the top ten clones capture 3% to 4.5% of the sample. Material: blood T cells: a sorted CD56 or NKG2C T cell subset, CD4+ or CD8+ T cells, or bulk PBMC T cells (not recorded which). The source of these receptors is a man aged 18 to 29 in good health.

V and J are TRBV20-1 and TRBJ2-5; lacking DNA, the TRBD2 call made by TCRdb goes unchecked. This CDR3 has 13 residues. CDR1 and CDR2 from the germline V gene are DFQATT and SNEGSKA (reference sequence). The chain's CDR3 is CSASGLAGETQYF.

The chain is built from TRBV24-1 and TRBJ2-1; the TRBD1 assignment by TCRdb is unverifiable without DNA. The germline V gene has CDR1 KGHDR and CDR2 SFDVKD. The length of the CDR3 is 15 residues. This CDR3 is CATSRGGTGYNEQFF.

This chain connects TRBV5-1 to TRBJ2-1; TCRdb gives TRBD1 as the D gene, but with no DNA this cannot be confirmed. This CDR3 region has 15 residues. From germline, CDR1 is SGHRS and CDR2 YFSETQ. The CDR3 loop reads CASSFPGQGGDEQFF.

The chain has TRBV20-1 and TRBJ2-5; without DNA, the TCRdb call of TRBD2 cannot be checked. Germline V gives CDR1 DFQATT, CDR2 SNEGSKA (reference sequence). The CDR3 consists of 15 residues. The CDR3 loop reads CSAKRSPSGQETQYF.

The chain combines TRBV7-9 with TRBJ1-2; the TCRdb call, TRBD1, lacks DNA for checking. This CDR3 is built from 13 residues. CDR1 and CDR2 (germline): SEHNR, FQNEAQ (reference sequence). The CDR3 is CASSSGQIDGYTF. The full variable domain, rest sourced from reference TRBV7-9 and TRBJ1-2, is DTGVSQNPRHKITKRGQNVTFRCDPISEHNRLYWYRQTLGQGPEFLTYFQNEAQLEKSRLLSDRFSAERPKGSFSTLEIQRTEQGDSAMYLCASSSGQIDGYTFGSGTRLTVV.

The CDR3 sequence: CASSLALGEGDQPQHF. The chain uses TRBV12-3 or TRBV12-4 and TRBJ1-5. The CDR3 runs to 16 residues.

The genes are TRBV27 and TRBJ2-3; TCRdb's assignment of TRBD2 cannot be checked, as there is no DNA. CDR1 is MNHEY and CDR2 is SMNVEV in the germline V gene (reference sequence). CDR3 length: 16 amino acids. This CDR3 is CASSFGALGHTDTQYF.

The V gene is TRBV27, the J gene TRBJ2-4; TCRdb gives TRBD2 as the D gene, but with no DNA this cannot be confirmed. Germline CDR1 and CDR2: MNHEY and SMNVEV (reference sequence). CDR3 length: 15 amino acids. This CDR3 reads CASSPRLGTNIIQYF.